This T cell receptor beta chain was profiled in a study of T cell repertoires in cytomegalovirus infection. On the study more broadly: Recently identified HLA-C-restricted CMV epitopes and well-studied HLA-B-restricted CMV epitopes were used by the study. CMV infection together with matching HLA type was indicated by public TCR beta signatures.

As for this clonotype: Its antigen is as yet unknown.

TCRdb used MiXCR to reprocess the reads, holding one entry per CDR3 protein. The sample has nearly 700,000 distinct CDR3 sequences; about 33% are singletons. Study-wide points: What dominated the ex vivo response were HLA-C-restricted CMV-specific TCR beta clonotypes.

Sequencing used cultured PBMCs, obtained from culture after CMV antigen stimulation. The source of this sequence is a human donor in good health (CMV status not recorded). Some clones in this sample may be carry-over from other donors' samples.

The CDR3 DNA follows: TGTGCCAGCAGCACGTGGGACAGGGGGGAGTACTACGAGCAGTACTTC. This translates into CASSTWDRGEYYEQYF. The chain links TRBV7-8 to TRBJ2-7, with TRBD1 matching 11 bases. Germline CDR1 is SGHVS and CDR2 is FQNEAQ. CDR3 length: 16 residues. With V trimmed by 5 bases and J by 3 bases, 9 bases remained unmatched.